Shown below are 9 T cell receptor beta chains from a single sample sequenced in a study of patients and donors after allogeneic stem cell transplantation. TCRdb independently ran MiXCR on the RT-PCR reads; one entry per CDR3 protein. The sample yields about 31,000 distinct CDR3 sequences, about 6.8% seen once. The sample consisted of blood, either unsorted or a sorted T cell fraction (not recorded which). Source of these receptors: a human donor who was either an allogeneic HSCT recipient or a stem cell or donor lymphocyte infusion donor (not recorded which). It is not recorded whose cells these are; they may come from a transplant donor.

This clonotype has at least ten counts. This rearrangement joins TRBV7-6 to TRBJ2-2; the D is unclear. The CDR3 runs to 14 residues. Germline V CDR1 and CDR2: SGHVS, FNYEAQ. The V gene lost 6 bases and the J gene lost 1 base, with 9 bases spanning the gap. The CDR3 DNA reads TGTGCCAGCAGTCCCCGGATGAACACCGGGGAGCTGTTTTTT. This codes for CASSPRMNTGELFF.

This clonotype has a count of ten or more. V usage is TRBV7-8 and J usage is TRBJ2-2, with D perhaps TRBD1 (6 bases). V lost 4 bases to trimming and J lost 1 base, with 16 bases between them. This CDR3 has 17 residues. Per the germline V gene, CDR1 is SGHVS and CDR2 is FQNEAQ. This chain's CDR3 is CASSSRQAPRNTGELFF. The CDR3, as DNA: TGTGCCAGCAGCTCTCGACAGGCCCCTCGGAACACCGGGGAGCTGTTTTTT.

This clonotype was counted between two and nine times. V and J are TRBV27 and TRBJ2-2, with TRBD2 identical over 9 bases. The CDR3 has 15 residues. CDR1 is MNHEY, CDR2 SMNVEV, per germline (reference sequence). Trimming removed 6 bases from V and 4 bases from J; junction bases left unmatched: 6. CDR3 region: CASRLAGALTGELFF. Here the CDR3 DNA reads TGTGCCAGCAGGTTAGCGGGAGCTCTCACCGGGGAGCTGTTTTTT.

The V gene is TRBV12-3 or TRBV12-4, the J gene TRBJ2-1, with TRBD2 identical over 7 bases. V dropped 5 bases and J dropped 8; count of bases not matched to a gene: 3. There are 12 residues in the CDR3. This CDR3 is CASSKTSYEQFF. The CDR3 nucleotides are TGTGCCAGCAGTAAGACTAGCTATGAGCAGTTCTTC.

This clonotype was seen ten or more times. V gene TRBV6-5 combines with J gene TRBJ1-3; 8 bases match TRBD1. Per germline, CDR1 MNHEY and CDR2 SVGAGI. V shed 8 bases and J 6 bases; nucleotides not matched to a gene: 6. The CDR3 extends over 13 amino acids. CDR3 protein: CASRQGTTNTIYF. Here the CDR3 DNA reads TGTGCCAGCCGACAGGGGACGACAAACACCATATATTTT.

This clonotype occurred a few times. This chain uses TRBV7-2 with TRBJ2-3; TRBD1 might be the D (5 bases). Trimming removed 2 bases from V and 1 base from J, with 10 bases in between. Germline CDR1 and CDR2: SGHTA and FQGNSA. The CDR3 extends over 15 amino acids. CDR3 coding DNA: TGTGCCAGCAGCTTACGACAGCCACGCACAGATACGCAGTATTTT. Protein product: CASSLRQPRTDTQYF.

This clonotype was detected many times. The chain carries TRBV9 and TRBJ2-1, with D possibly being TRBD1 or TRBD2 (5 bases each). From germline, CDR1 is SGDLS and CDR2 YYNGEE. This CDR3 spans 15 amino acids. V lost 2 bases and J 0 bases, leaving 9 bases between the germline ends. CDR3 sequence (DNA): TGTGCCAGCAGCGTGAGGGGAGACTCCTACAATGAGCAGTTCTTC. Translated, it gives CASSVRGDSYNEQFF.

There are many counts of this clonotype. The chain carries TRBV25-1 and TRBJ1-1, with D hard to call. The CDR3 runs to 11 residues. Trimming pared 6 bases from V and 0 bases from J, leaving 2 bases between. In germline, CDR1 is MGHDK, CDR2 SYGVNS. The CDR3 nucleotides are TGTGCCAGCAGCATGAACACTGAAGCTTTCTTT. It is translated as CASSMNTEAFF.

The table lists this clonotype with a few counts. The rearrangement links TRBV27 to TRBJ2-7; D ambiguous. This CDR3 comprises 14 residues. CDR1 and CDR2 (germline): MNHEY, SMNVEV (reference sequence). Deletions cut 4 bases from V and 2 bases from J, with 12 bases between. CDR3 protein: CASSSGLGAYEQYF. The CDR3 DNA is TGTGCCAGCAGTTCAGGTCTTGGAGCCTACGAGCAGTACTTC.